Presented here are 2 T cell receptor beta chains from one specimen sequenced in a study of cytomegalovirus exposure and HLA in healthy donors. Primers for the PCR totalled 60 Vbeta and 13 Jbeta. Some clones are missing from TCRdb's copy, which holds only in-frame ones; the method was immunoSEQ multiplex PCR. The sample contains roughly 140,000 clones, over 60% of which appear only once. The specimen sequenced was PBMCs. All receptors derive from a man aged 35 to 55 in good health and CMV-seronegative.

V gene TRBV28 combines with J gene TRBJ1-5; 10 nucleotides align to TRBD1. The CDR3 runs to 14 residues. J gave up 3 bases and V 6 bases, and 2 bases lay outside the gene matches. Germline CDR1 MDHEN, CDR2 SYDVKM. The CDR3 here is CASRTGGHNQPQHF. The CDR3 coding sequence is TGTGCCAGCAGGACAGGGGGCCACAATCAGCCCCAGCATTTT.

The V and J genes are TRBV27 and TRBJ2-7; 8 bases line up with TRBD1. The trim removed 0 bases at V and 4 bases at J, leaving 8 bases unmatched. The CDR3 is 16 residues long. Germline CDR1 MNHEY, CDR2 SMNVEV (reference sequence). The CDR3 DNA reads TGTGCCAGCAGTTTATCCAGGGGGCGCTTATTATACGAGCAGTACTTC. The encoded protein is CASSLSRGRLLYEQYF.